A single T cell receptor beta chain is shown here with its context. This sample is drawn from a study of blood T cell dynamics during melanoma immunotherapy. TCRdb keeps only in-frame clones here, not all; method: immunoSEQ multiplex PCR. The table includes 11,000 or so clones, approximately 81% detected once. Deletions cut 4 bases from V and 6 bases from J, with 12 bases between. The CDR3 consists of 14 residues. Germline CDR1 and CDR2: MNHNY and SVGAGI (reference sequence). As for time point: week 3, after first cycle of checkpoint inhibitor. The receptor was derived from a human donor with melanoma. The rearrangement links TRBV6-6 to TRBJ2-2, with D perhaps matching TRBD1 (6 bases). Material: blood, obtained from a patient treated with checkpoint blockade. CDR3 sequence: CASSLPDRSGELFF. Here the CDR3 DNA reads TGTGCCAGCAGTTTACCCGACAGGTCCGGGGAGCTGTTTTTT.